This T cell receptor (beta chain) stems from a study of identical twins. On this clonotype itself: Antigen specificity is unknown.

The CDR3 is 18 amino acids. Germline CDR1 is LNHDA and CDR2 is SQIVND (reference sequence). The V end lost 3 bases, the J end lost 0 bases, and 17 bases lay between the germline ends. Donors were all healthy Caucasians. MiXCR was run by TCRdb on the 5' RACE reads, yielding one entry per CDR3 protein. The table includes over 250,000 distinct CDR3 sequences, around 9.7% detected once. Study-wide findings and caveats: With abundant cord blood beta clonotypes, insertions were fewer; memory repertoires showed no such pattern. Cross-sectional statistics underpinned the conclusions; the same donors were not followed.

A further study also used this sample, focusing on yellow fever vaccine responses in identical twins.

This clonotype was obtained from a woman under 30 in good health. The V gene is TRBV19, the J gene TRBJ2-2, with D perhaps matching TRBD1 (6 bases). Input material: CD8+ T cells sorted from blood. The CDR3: CASSIIGPRTANTGELFF. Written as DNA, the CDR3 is TGTGCCAGTAGTATTATTGGCCCCCGGACAGCGAACACCGGGGAGCTGTTTTTT.